These 27 T cell receptor beta chains originate from one sample sequenced in a study of blood T cells in healthy people across ages. Then a second PCR, running about 7 to 11 cycles, was carried out with a sample-barcoded 5' primer and a J-beta primer mix. A single record per CDR3 protein comes from TCRdb applying MiXCR to the 5' RACE reads. Of 600,000 or so distinct CDR3 sequences listed, approximately 30% are singletons. Sequenced input: blood. The receptors were sampled from a woman aged 80 or over in good health.

Only one count was recorded for this clonotype. The chain links TRBV4-1 to TRBJ2-7; D tentatively fits TRBD1 or TRBD2 (6 bases each). The germline V gene has CDR1 MGHRA and CDR2 YSYEKL. V was trimmed by 4 bases and J by 6 bases, leaving 22 bases between them. CDR3 length: 16 amino acids. The CDR3 loop reads CASSRQDLIGGGEQYF. CDR3 in DNA: TGCGCCAGCAGCCGCCAAGATCTAATCGGGGGCGGCGAGCAGTACTTC.

This clonotype came up many times. The J gene is TRBJ2-3, the V gene TRBV7-2; 10 bases match TRBD2. This CDR3 spans 18 amino acids. Germline loops: CDR1 SGHTA, CDR2 FQGNSA. The ends lost 4 bases at V and 8 bases at J; junction bases unmatched: 18. The CDR3 DNA sequence: TGTGCCAGCAGCTGGGTCGGCCTAGCGGGGGCCCCCCAGGGTACGCAGTATTTT. Translation gives CASSWVGLAGAPQGTQYF.

As to this clonotype: A clone one base away is much larger, so this may be a read error. This chain links TRBV5-1 with TRBJ2-1; the D gene is possibly TRBD2 (6 bases). The end of the DNA is better explained by TRBJ2-7, so the J call may be wrong. Germline V gene sequence: CDR1 SGHRS, CDR2 YFSETQ. The CDR3 has 13 amino acids. Here the CDR3 DNA reads TGCGCCAGCAGCTTGACTAGCAACAATGAGCAGTACTTC. Translated: CASSLTSNNEQYF.

The chain joins TRBV5-1 to TRBJ2-7; TRBD1 matches 8 bases. Losses at the gene ends were 0 bases for V and 7 bases for J; bases not matched to a gene: 12. Germline lookup yields CDR1 SGHRS and CDR2 YFSETQ. The CDR3 runs 16 residues. The CDR3 sequence: CASSLGETGTGGEQYF. In DNA form, the CDR3 reads TGCGCCAGCAGCTTGGGGGAGACCGGGACAGGCGGGGAGCAGTACTTC.

In its sample, this clonotype was seen many times. The chain carries TRBV20-1 and TRBJ1-2; maybe TRBD1 (6 bases). CDR1 and CDR2 (germline): DFQATT, SNEGSKA (reference sequence). V was cut by 3 bases and J by 1 base, with 15 bases left in between. The CDR3 consists of 15 residues. The CDR3 sequence is CSASSLQGFNYGYTF. The CDR3 nucleotides are TGCAGTGCTAGTTCTCTGCAGGGGTTTAACTATGGCTACACCTTC.

As regards this clonotype: A read error may produce the germline difference seen at one junction end. This chain connects TRBV2 to TRBJ2-3; D not certain. The germline CDR1 and CDR2 sequences are SNHLY and FYNNEI. The CDR3 loop spans 18 amino acids. The CDR3 DNA is TGTGCCAACAGTGAAATCGTATTGGGTCAGGCTAGCACAGATACGCAGTATTTT. The encoded protein is CANSEIVLGQASTDTQYF.

CDR3 nucleotides: TGTGCCAGCAGCTTACATAACGGTCAGCCCCAGCATTTT. Translation gives CASSLHNGQPQHF. This chain connects TRBV7-6 to TRBJ1-5; D is undetermined. CDR1 SGHVS and CDR2 FNYEAQ come from the germline V gene. Between the trimmed V and J ends, which lost 2 bases and 6 bases, there was a span of 8 bases. This CDR3 is built from 13 residues.

Many counts were recorded for this clonotype. This sequence joins TRBV4-1 and TRBJ2-1; 7 positions agree with TRBD2. CDR1 MGHRA and CDR2 YSYEKL come from the germline V gene. The CDR3 has 15 residues. With 5 bases clipped from V and 6 bases from J, the junction kept 10 bases outside the gene matches. The CDR3 protein is CASSARDYNFNEQFF. CDR3 bases: TGCGCCAGCAGCGCCCGGGACTACAACTTCAATGAGCAGTTCTTC.

This chain joins TRBV20-1 and TRBJ2-7; 10 positions agree with TRBD2. Germline CDR1 reads DFQATT; CDR2 reads SNEGSKA (reference sequence). The CDR3 has 17 residues. Trimming removed 3 bases from V and 2 bases from J; junction bases left unmatched: 13. The CDR3 DNA is TGCAGTGCTAGCGGGCTAGCGGGAGTATCGGGTCCCTACGAGCAGTACTTC. It yields the protein CSASGLAGVSGPYEQYF.

The V call is TRBV6-2 or TRBV6-3, the J call TRBJ2-5, with 7 bases fitting TRBD1. Losses at the gene ends were 8 bases for V and 4 bases for J; bases not matched to a gene: 10. Germline V gene lookup returns CDR1 MNHEY and CDR2 SVGEGT. The CDR3 contains 14 residues. Here the CDR3 DNA reads TGTGCCAGCTCGGACAGGCGGGCAGGAGAGACCCAGTACTTC. It is translated as CASSDRRAGETQYF.

The chain is built from TRBV28 and TRBJ1-2; D ambiguous. The ends were cut back, 6 bases at V and 8 bases at J, with 13 bases in the middle. CDR1 and CDR2 (germline): MDHEN, SYDVKM. The CDR3 runs to 12 residues. The CDR3 DNA reads as TGTGCCAGCAGGCCGGGGTCGAGGGGCTACACCTTC. Translating it yields CASRPGSRGYTF.

The J gene is TRBJ2-4, the V gene TRBV15, with 10 bases aligning to TRBD1. The CDR3 covers 19 residues. Germline V gives CDR1 LNHNV, CDR2 YYDKDF (reference sequence). With 6 bases clipped from V and 1 base from J, the junction kept 15 bases outside the gene matches. CDR3: CATRARGQGSDRAKNIQYF. DNA for the CDR3: TGTGCCACCAGAGCACGGGGACAGGGGAGTGACCGGGCCAAAAACATTCAGTACTTC. The variable domain in full, with the rest retrieved from reference TRBV15 and TRBJ2-4, is DAMVIQNPRYQVTQFGKPVTLSCSQTLNHNVMYWYQQKSSQAPKLLFHYYDKDFNNEADTPDNFQSRRPNTSFCFLDIRSPGLGDTAMYLCATRARGQGSDRAKNIQYFGAGTRLSVL.

Points on this clonotype: This may come from a read error, since a much larger clone is one base off. The genes are TRBV4-2 and TRBJ2-3; D might be TRBD2 (7 bases). Germline loops: CDR1 LGHNA, CDR2 YNFKEQ. The ends were cut back, 4 bases at V and 1 base at J, with 21 bases in the middle. The CDR3 is made up of 18 amino acids. In DNA form, the CDR3 reads TGTGCCAGCAGCCCCCAGACTAGCTGGGGGGCTCGCACAGATACGCAGTATTTT. Its protein product is CASSPQTSWGARTDTQYF.

With respect to this clonotype: This could be a read error, since a much larger clone is one nucleotide away. V gene TRBV20-1 combines with J gene TRBJ1-4; 9 nucleotides agree with TRBD1. The CDR3 is 14 residues long. CDR1 and CDR2 from the germline V gene are DFQATT and SNEGSKA (reference sequence). CDR3 coding DNA: TGCAATGCGGAACAGGGACAGGGTAATGAAAAACTGTTTTTT. This encodes CNAEQGQGNEKLFF.

There are a few counts of this clonotype. The V gene is TRBV5-5, the J gene TRBJ2-5; the D call may be TRBD1 or TRBD2 (5 bases each). The CDR3 covers 15 residues. Germline CDR1 and CDR2: SGHKS and YYEKEE (reference sequence). Trimming shortened V by 5 bases and J by 5 bases, and 19 bases separated the two germline ends. CDR3 nucleotide sequence: TGTGCCAGCAGGAGACTCGGGACCCCAAGGGAGACCCAGTACTTC. Residues: CASRRLGTPRETQYF. Filled out from reference TRBV5-5 and TRBJ2-5, the complete variable domain reads DAGVTQSPTHLIKTRGQQVTLRCSPISGHKSVSWYQQVLGQGPQFIFQYYEKEERGRGNFPDRFSARQFPNYSSELNVNALLLGDSALYLCASRRLGTPRETQYFGPGTRLLVL.

Comments on this clonotype: Since a much larger clone is just one base distant, this may be a read error. The chain is built from TRBV6-4 and TRBJ1-2; possible D gene TRBD1, 5 bases. Germline V gene data show CDR1 as MRHNA and CDR2 as SNTAGT. The CDR3 runs 13 residues. CDR3 DNA: TGTGTCAGCAGTGAGGGACGGAATTATGGCTACACCTTC. Encoded protein: CVSSEGRNYGYTF.

This clonotype was detected ten times or more. The chain has TRBV12-3 or TRBV12-4 and TRBJ2-7, with TRBD1 matching over 9 bases. After removal of 1 base from V and 2 bases from J, the junction contained 3 bases not matched to a gene. This CDR3 spans 15 amino acids. CDR3 DNA: TGTGCCAGCAGTTTAGGACAGGGGGGGCCCTACGAGCAGTACTTC. Amino acids: CASSLGQGGPYEQYF.

Of note for this clonotype: Since a much larger clone is just one base distant, this may be a read error. The genes are TRBV7-2 and TRBJ1-4; no clear D. From germline, CDR1 is SGHTA and CDR2 FQGNSA. CDR3 length equals 18 residues. The CDR3: CASSLAGARTGLGEKRFF. Here the CDR3 DNA reads TGTGCCAGCAGCTTAGCGGGAGCACGCACCGGGTTGGGAGAAAAACGGTTTTTT.

This clonotype was seen at least ten times. The chain combines TRBV7-2 with TRBJ2-3; D is unresolved. Looked up from germline, CDR1 is SGHTA and CDR2 is FQGNSA. V shed 6 bases and J shed 4 bases, with 17 bases lying between them. The length of the CDR3 is 15 residues. Here the CDR3 DNA reads TGTGCCAGCAGTTTCCAACCCCGACGGTCAGATACGCAGTATTTT. Translating it yields CASSFQPRRSDTQYF.

This clonotype has at least ten counts. The chain couples TRBV3-1 to TRBJ2-7, with D tentatively TRBD1 (5 bases). CDR1 and CDR2 (germline): LGHDT, YNNKEL (reference sequence). This CDR3 comprises 15 residues. The V and J ends lost 0 bases and 3 bases respectively, with 12 bases between them. The CDR3: CASSQDLGPFYEQYF. The CDR3 DNA reads TGTGCCAGCAGCCAAGATTTGGGGCCGTTCTACGAGCAGTACTTC.

This clonotype came up once. In this CDR3 the conserved last residue, phenylalanine or tryptophan, is missing, so a read error is likely. The chain uses TRBV9 and TRBJ2-2; D might be TRBD2 (5 bases). CDR3 size: 17 residues. From germline, CDR1 is SGDLS and CDR2 YYNGEE. V dropped 0 bases and J dropped 3 bases, with 15 bases sitting between them. The CDR3 DNA sequence: TGTGCCAGCAGCGTAGCTAGGGCTTTCGGGGACACCGGGGAGCTGTTTGTT. It specifies CASSVARAFGDTGELFV.

V gene TRBV12-3 or TRBV12-4 combines with J gene TRBJ2-2; 8 positions match TRBD2. The CDR3 is 15 residues long. The trim removed 6 bases at V and 7 bases at J, leaving 10 bases unmatched. CDR3 DNA sequence: TGTGCCAGCAGCCCTCACCGGGGGGGCGGCGGGGAGCTGTTTTTT. The encoded protein is CASSPHRGGGGELFF.

This chain joins TRBV7-9 and TRBJ1-1; 10 positions agree with TRBD1. Germline CDR1 and CDR2: SEHNR and FQNEAQ (reference sequence). The CDR3 spans 17 residues. V lost 0 bases, J lost 1 base, and 5 bases stayed unmatched. The CDR3 spells CASSLATGGFRNTEAFF. The DNA for the CDR3 is TGTGCCAGCAGCTTAGCGACAGGGGGCTTCAGGAACACTGAAGCTTTCTTT.

This clonotype came up many times. The chain couples TRBV15 to TRBJ2-1; 13 bases map to TRBD2. This CDR3 region has 17 residues. After removal of 2 bases from V and 4 bases from J, the junction contained 5 bases not matched to a gene. The germline V gene has CDR1 LNHNV and CDR2 YYDKDF (reference sequence). CDR3 in DNA: TGTGCCACCAGCAGAACGGGACTAGCGGGGCTTTACAATGAGCAGTTCTTC. Residues: CATSRTGLAGLYNEQFF.

V gene TRBV28 combines with J gene TRBJ1-6; unclear D gene. Germline values: CDR1 MDHEN, CDR2 SYDVKM. The V and J ends lost 5 bases and 6 bases respectively, with 14 bases between them. CDR3 length equals 15 residues. CDR3 DNA: TGTGCCAGCAGTGCCCTGCAGCAGAGTAATTCACCCCTCCACTTT. This codes for CASSALQQSNSPLHF.

This clonotype showed up many times. The CDR3, as DNA: TGTGCCAGCAGCCCCCCCGGGTCCAAGACCTACACCGGGGAGCTGTTTTTT. Encoded protein: CASSPPGSKTYTGELFF. The chain links TRBV9 to TRBJ2-2; D is uncertain. Germline CDR1 reads SGDLS; CDR2 reads YYNGEE. The CDR3 totals 17 residues. The germline V and J ends were trimmed by 4 bases and 3 bases, with 19 bases remaining between them.

This clonotype was recorded at least ten times. This rearrangement joins TRBV4-1 to TRBJ1-6, with D perhaps TRBD1 (5 bases). V was cut by 0 bases and J by 7 bases, with 13 bases left in between. CDR1 MGHRA and CDR2 YSYEKL come from the germline V gene. The length of the CDR3 is 16 residues. Here the CDR3 DNA reads TGCGCCAGCAGCCAAGATATACAGACAGCCAATTCACCCCTCCACTTT. Amino acid sequence: CASSQDIQTANSPLHF.